Presented here are 12 T cell receptor beta chains from one specimen sequenced in a study of vaccination effects on CD4 cells after COVID-19. ViraFEST assay sequencing came after antigen-specific CD4+ T cells were expanded with viral peptide pools. A roughly 11-day culture period preceded the isolation of CD4+ T cells. Documented for the person is a PCR-confirmed SARS-CoV-2 infection occurring between March and December 2020. For these TCRs, the target antigens are not known. Sequencing was performed with immunoSEQ multiplex PCR; in TCRdb, only in-frame clones are kept and a portion is missing. Of 70,000 or so clones listed, around 70% were seen once; the top ten hold about 5%. The sequencing here drew on CD4+ T cells from PBMCs cultured with HIV peptides, taken before COVID-19 vaccination. Subset described: HIV-1 Nef peptide pool negative control/reference culture. These receptors originate from a human donor who had a prior SARS-CoV-2 infection.

This chain joins TRBV9 and TRBJ1-4; perhaps TRBD1 as D (5 bases). CDR3 size: 16 residues. V was pared by 9 bases and J by 3 bases, with 21 bases between. Germline CDR1 and CDR2: SGDLS and YYNGEE. For the CDR3, the DNA is TGTGCCATTCACAGGCGGCTTTTCTTTGCTAATGAAAAACTGTTTTTT. Translated: CAIHRRLFFANEKLFF.

The chain recombines TRBV6-2 or TRBV6-3 with TRBJ2-3, with 7 bases aligning to TRBD2. Germline assignment: CDR1 MNHEY and CDR2 SVGEGT. V dropped 2 bases and J dropped 4; count of bases not matched to a gene: 15. The CDR3 contains 18 residues. The CDR3 DNA sequence: TGTGCCAGCAGTTACGAAAGGACTAGGATATCGGAGGCAGATACGCAGTATTTT. Translation gives CASSYERTRISEADTQYF.

The J gene is TRBJ1-6, the V gene TRBV7-8, with a tentative D call TRBD1 (5 bases). CDR1 is SGHVS and CDR2 is FQNEAQ in the germline V gene. Trimming removed 5 bases from V and 8 bases from J, with 13 bases in between. This CDR3 contains 14 residues. CDR3 nucleotides: TGTGCCAGCAGCCCCCAGGGCAGAGATTCACCCCTCCACTTT. It translates to CASSPQGRDSPLHF.

This clone was seen once. This chain joins TRBV9 and TRBJ2-2; D is possibly TRBD1 (6 bases). Between the trimmed V and J ends, which lost 1 base and 5 bases, there was a span of 9 bases. Germline assignment: CDR1 SGDLS and CDR2 YYNGEE. This CDR3 region has 14 residues. This CDR3 is CASSVQGLTGELFF. Written as DNA, the CDR3 is TGTGCCAGCAGCGTACAGGGGTTAACCGGGGAGCTGTTTTTT.

The rearrangement uses TRBV11-2 and TRBJ2-7, with D uncertain. Germline V gene lookup returns CDR1 SGHAT and CDR2 FQNNGV. This CDR3 comprises 14 residues. Between the trimmed V and J ends, which lost 0 bases and 5 bases, there was a span of 11 bases. CDR3 sequence (DNA): TGTGCCAGCAGCTTAGATTGGCAGGCCCACGAGCAGTACTTC. Translation gives CASSLDWQAHEQYF.

Ten or more counts support this clone. This chain links TRBV5-1 with TRBJ2-7; possible D gene TRBD2, 6 bases. The V and J ends lost 5 bases and 0 bases respectively, with 6 bases between them. This CDR3 has 12 residues. CDR1 is SGHRS and CDR2 is YFSETQ in the germline V gene. Here the CDR3 reads CASRRDSYEQYF. In DNA form, the CDR3 reads TGCGCCAGCAGGCGGGACTCCTACGAGCAGTACTTC.

The rearrangement joins TRBV5-4 to TRBJ2-3; D is undetermined. The CDR3 has 15 residues. Germline loops: CDR1 SGHNT, CDR2 YYREEE (reference sequence). Deletions cut 3 bases from V and 6 bases from J, with 17 bases between. The DNA for the CDR3 is TGTGCCAGCAGCTCACTCGGGTCTACGACGGATACGCAGTATTTT. Amino acid sequence: CASSSLGSTTDTQYF.

The DNA for the CDR3 is TGTGCCAGCACCCTAGCGGGAGTTGAGACCCAGTACTTC. It translates to CASTLAGVETQYF. The chain has TRBV11-3 and TRBJ2-5; 10 bases agree with TRBD2. V was clipped by 7 bases and J by 5 bases; unmatched bases: 4. The germline V gene has CDR1 SGHNT and CDR2 YENEEA. This CDR3 has 13 residues.

This chain joins TRBV7-9 and TRBJ2-7; a weak D match, TRBD2 (7 bases). Germline-derived CDR1 and CDR2 are SEHNR and FQNEAQ (reference sequence). Trimming took off 0 bases at V and 2 bases at J, with 11 bases between the two ends. The CDR3 runs to 15 residues. The CDR3 is CASSLAGAGAYEQYF. The CDR3, as DNA: TGTGCCAGCAGCTTAGCGGGGGCGGGGGCCTACGAGCAGTACTTC.

V usage is TRBV2 and J usage is TRBJ1-3, with D hard to call. V lost 8 bases and J lost 0, with 8 bases in between. The CDR3 has 13 amino acids. Germline V CDR1 and CDR2: SNHLY, FYNNEI. The CDR3, as DNA: TGTGCCAGCTCGGCGGACTCTGGAAACACCATATATTTT. Translation gives CASSADSGNTIYF.

The rearrangement uses TRBV19 and TRBJ1-1; D remains unclear. The CDR3 has 12 residues. Trimming cost V 5 bases and J 6 bases, with 10 bases left between them. The V gene's germline CDR1 is LNHDA and CDR2 SQIVND (reference sequence). The CDR3 sequence is CASSQVLAEAFF. CDR3 in DNA: TGTGCCAGTAGTCAAGTGCTAGCTGAAGCTTTCTTT.

The genes are TRBV7-9 and TRBJ1-2; D ambiguous. Trimming stripped 5 bases from V and 3 bases from J, with 4 bases between. The CDR3 length is 11 residues. Germline V lookup: CDR1 SEHNR, CDR2 FQNEAQ (reference sequence). The CDR3 coding sequence is TGTGCCAGCAGCCGGGACTATGGCTACACCTTC. It encodes CASSRDYGYTF.